This is a list of T cell receptor beta chains from one sample in a study of beta chain features in type 1 diabetes. Only in-frame clones appear in the TCRdb table, and some are missing; sequencing was by immunoSEQ multiplex PCR. This sample has more than 550,000 clones; roughly an eighth occur once, and the top ten carry around 0.04%. Sequenced: naive CD4+ T cells from blood. The receptors stem from a man between 18 and 29 years old with type 1 diabetes. Both conserved end residues are part of each CDR3. A D gene is named only where the DNA matches it firmly. Expanded clones get a size class; other rows say once, few or many, or leave the size out.

D gene	V gene	clone size	J gene	CDR3 DNA	CDR3 protein
-	TRBV27	few	TRBJ1-6	TGTGCCAGCAGTTTTTCGTATAATTCACCCCTCCACTTT	CASSFSYNSPLHF
TRBD2	TRBV9	-	TRBJ2-3	TGTGCCAGCAGCGTAGGGGAGGGAAAAATTACTCCAGATACGCAGTATTTT	CASSVGEGKITPDTQYF
TRBD1	TRBV5-5	few	TRBJ2-7	TGTGCCAGCAGCTTAAGGGGGCCGGGATACGAGCAGTACTTC	CASSLRGPGYEQYF
TRBD2	TRBV13	few	TRBJ2-1	TGTGCCAGCACTCGCTTTCAGGCGGGAGTGTACAATGAGCAGTTCTTC	CASTRFQAGVYNEQFF
TRBD2	TRBV2	few	TRBJ2-3	TGTGCCAGCAGTCGACTAGCGGGAGGGCCAGATACGCAGTATTTT	CASSRLAGGPDTQYF
TRBD1	TRBV18	-	TRBJ2-1	TGTGCCAGCTCGTCCGGGACAGCTCTCCACAATGAGCAGTTCTTC	CASSSGTALHNEQFF
-	TRBV7-6	-	TRBJ2-3	TGTGCCAGCAGCTCTACAGGGAGCACAGATACGCAGTATTTT	CASSSTGSTDTQYF
TRBD1	TRBV7-2	few	TRBJ2-5	TGTGCCAGCAGCCCTTGGACAGGGGGCGGAGAGACCCAGTACTTC	CASSPWTGGGETQYF
TRBD2	TRBV6-5	few	TRBJ2-5	TGTGCCAGCAGCCGGACTAGCGGACTCCAAGAGACCCAGTACTTC	CASSRTSGLQETQYF
-	TRBV18	few	TRBJ1-1	TGTGCCAGCTCCCGGGACGGTCGAATGAACACTGAAGCTTTCTTT	CASSRDGRMNTEAFF
-	TRBV11-2	-	TRBJ2-5	TGTGCCAGCAGCTCCCCCCCGGGGGCCCAGTACTTC	CASSSPPGAQYF
TRBD1	TRBV27	few	TRBJ2-2	TGTGCCAGCGGACAGGTTCAGGACACCGGGGAGCTGTTTTTT	CASGQVQDTGELFF
-	TRBV7-2	-	TRBJ1-4	TGTGCCAGCAGCTTAGTTTCCACCGCAACTAATGAAAAACTGTTTTTT	CASSLVSTATNEKLFF
-	TRBV30	-	TRBJ1-1	TGTGCCTGCTGTGGGACTGAAGCTTTCTTT	CACCGTEAFF
-	TRBV15	-	TRBJ2-3	TGTGCCACCAGCAGAACTAGGGATAGCACAGATACGCAGTATTTT	CATSRTRDSTDTQYF
TRBD2	TRBV30	-	TRBJ2-3	TGTGCCTGGAGTAGCGGGACCAAGGAGACGCAGTATTTT	CAWSSGTKETQYF
TRBD1	TRBV5-6	-	TRBJ2-2	TGTGCCAGCAGCTTGCTTGCAGGGGGAGAAACCGGGGAGCTGTTTTTT	CASSLLAGGETGELFF
TRBD1	TRBV15	-	TRBJ2-7	TGTGCCACCAGCAGAGCCGGGACAGGATCCTACGAGCAGTACTTC	CATSRAGTGSYEQYF
-	TRBV5-3	-	TRBJ2-1	TGTGCCAGAAGATTTTCAACTAGGGTCCTGGGCAATGAGCAGTTCTTC	CARRFSTRVLGNEQFF
TRBD2	TRBV6-5	-	TRBJ2-2	TGTGCCAGCAGTTACCCGACTAGCGGGGGGGCCGGGGAGCTGTTTTTT	CASSYPTSGGAGELFF
-	TRBV30	few	TRBJ1-1	TGTGCCTGGAGTGCCACACCTATGAACACTGAAGCTTTCTTT	CAWSATPMNTEAFF
-	TRBV30	-	TRBJ2-6	TGTGCCTGGAGTGTAGCTAGGGTGAACTCTGGGGCCAACGTCCTGACTTTC	CAWSVARVNSGANVLTF
-	TRBV5-1	-	TRBJ1-1	TGCGCCAGCAGCTTGGCGGGACGCCCGAACACTGAAGCTTTCTTT	CASSLAGRPNTEAFF
TRBD2	TRBV4-3	few	TRBJ2-5	TGCGCCAGCAGCGACGGACTAGCGGGGGAGACCCAGTACTTC	CASSDGLAGETQYF
TRBD1	TRBV5-1	-	TRBJ2-3	TGCGCCAGCAGCCCTGGACAGGGGGCCGGCACAGATACGCAGTATTTT	CASSPGQGAGTDTQYF
-	TRBV2	few	TRBJ2-5	TGTGCCAGCATGCCCCAAGAGACCCAGTACTTC	CASMPQETQYF
-	TRBV11-2	-	TRBJ2-7	TGTGCCAGCAGCTTCTCAAGGATATCCTCCTACGAGCAGTACTTC	CASSFSRISSYEQYF
-	TRBV7-3	-	TRBJ2-7	TGTGCCAGCAGCACAAACAGGAACTTCTCCTACGAGCAGTACTTC	CASSTNRNFSYEQYF
TRBD1	TRBV9	-	TRBJ2-1	TGTGCCAGCAGCCTCTCCGGGACAGGGGCTTACAATGAGCAGTTCTTC	CASSLSGTGAYNEQFF
-	TRBV6-1	-	TRBJ2-6	TGTGCCAGCGGCGAGGTCCCCTCTGGGGCCAACGTCCTGACTTTC	CASGEVPSGANVLTF
TRBD1	TRBV5-1	-	TRBJ1-1	TGCGCCAGCAGCCCGGGACAGGCAACCGCCGGCACTGAAGCTTTCTTT	CASSPGQATAGTEAFF
-	TRBV5-1	few	TRBJ2-7	TGCGCCAGCAGCAACAGGTCCTACGAGCAGTACTTC	CASSNRSYEQYF
-	TRBV5-6	few	TRBJ2-1	TGTGCCAGCAGCCGGCCGGGACTTCTATACAATGAGCAGTTCTTC	CASSRPGLLYNEQFF
-	TRBV30	-	TRBJ2-3	TGTGCCTGGAACGGAAGAGGGACGAGCACAGATACGCAGTATTTT	CAWNGRGTSTDTQYF
-	TRBV30	-	TRBJ1-1	TGTGCCTGGAGTGCCTCAGGGACAGAAGCTTTCTTT	CAWSASGTEAFF
-	TRBV7-6	few	TRBJ2-1	TGTGCCAGCAGCCGGACGGGCTCCTACAATGAGCAGTTCTTC	CASSRTGSYNEQFF
-	TRBV4-1	-	TRBJ2-7	TGCGCCAGCAGCCAAGGTCTCGGGACGGCCCAAAGCGAGCAGTACTTC	CASSQGLGTAQSEQYF
TRBD2	TRBV7-9	-	TRBJ2-7	TGTGCCAGCAGCCCACGGACTAGCGGGAGTGAGCAGTACTTC	CASSPRTSGSEQYF
-	TRBV5-4	-	TRBJ2-3	TGTGCCAGCAGCTTGGGAGGGGTCCCGCAGTATTTT	CASSLGGVPQYF
-	TRBV6-1	-	TRBJ2-1	TGTGCCAGCAGGGCCCTAGGGGGGTGGCAGTTCTTC	CASRALGGWQFF
-	TRBV30	-	TRBJ1-2	TGTGCCTGGAGTGTATTGGGGAGTAATGGCTACACCTTC	CAWSVLGSNGYTF
-	TRBV30	few	TRBJ1-2	TGTGCCTGGAGTTCCCAAGGTCAGGGTCCGAACACCTTC	CAWSSQGQGPNTF
-	TRBV9	few	TRBJ1-4	TGTGCCAGCAGCCCCACGGACCGGGACGAAAAACTGTTTTTT	CASSPTDRDEKLFF
TRBD1	TRBV12-5	few	TRBJ2-3	TGTGCTAGTGGTCAAGGGACAGGTCTTTTCACAGATACGCAGTATTTT	CASGQGTGLFTDTQYF
-	TRBV18	few	TRBJ2-3	TGTGCCAGCTCACCCAGGGTCGATACGCAGTATTTT	CASSPRVDTQYF
-	TRBV4-1	-	TRBJ1-1	TGCGCCAGCAGCCACCCTCCTCGGACGGGAGGAAAAACTGAAGCTTTCTTT	CASSHPPRTGGKTEAFF
-	TRBV6-5	-	TRBJ2-3	TGTGCCAGCAGTTACCAATCAAGTATAGCAGATACGCAGTATTTT	CASSYQSSIADTQYF
-	TRBV14	-	TRBJ2-5	TGTGCCAGCAGCCCCCGAGCAGGGTGGGAGACCCAGTACTTC	CASSPRAGWETQYF
TRBD1	TRBV5-1	few	TRBJ1-6	TGCGCCAGCAGCCTTGAACCGGGACAGGAGGTCCAATCACCCCTCCACTTT	CASSLEPGQEVQSPLHF
-	TRBV2	-	TRBJ1-4	TGTGCCAGCAGTGAATGGGGTGAAAAACTGTTTTTT	CASSEWGEKLFF
-	TRBV5-4	-	TRBJ2-7	TGTGCCAGCAGCCGCCGGGACACCCACGAGCAGTACTTC	CASSRRDTHEQYF
-	TRBV2	-	TRBJ1-2	TGTGCCAGCAGTGAAAGGGCCACTAACTATGGCTACACCTTC	CASSERATNYGYTF
-	TRBV6-5	few	TRBJ2-3	TGTGCCAGCAGTCAGACCACAGATACGCAGTATTTT	CASSQTTDTQYF
-	TRBV28	few	TRBJ2-5	TGTGCCAGCAGCCAGGGAGTAGAAGAGACCCAGTACTTC	CASSQGVEETQYF
TRBD2	TRBV29-1	-	TRBJ2-5	TGCAGCGTTGAGACTAGCGGGGGGGCCCTGGGAGAGACCCAGTACTTC	CSVETSGGALGETQYF